Shown below are 5 T cell receptor beta chains from a single sample sequenced in a study of Tregs in tolerant kidney transplant recipients. Clones were read by immunoSEQ multiplex PCR, and TCRdb kept only the in-frame ones, dropping some. The profile shows roughly 250,000 clones, around 82% of them singletons. The source material was CD4+ T cells from blood. These receptors came from a human donor in good health.

The table lists this clone with a few counts. The V call is TRBV6-5, the J call TRBJ2-1; D possibly corresponds to TRBD2 (5 bases). This CDR3 region has 15 residues. V gave up 4 bases and J gave up 0 bases, with 10 bases separating them. Germline V CDR1 and CDR2: MNHEY, SVGAGI. The DNA for the CDR3 is TGTGCCAGCAGTTGGGAGAAGCCCTCCTACAATGAGCAGTTCTTC. Its translation: CASSWEKPSYNEQFF.

This chain links TRBV7-9 with TRBJ2-3; D uncertain. Germline CDR1 reads SEHNR; CDR2 reads FQNEAQ (reference sequence). The CDR3 covers 15 residues. Trimming stripped 5 bases from V and 1 base from J, with 13 bases between. DNA of the CDR3: TGTGCCAGCAGCAGAAGAGGTCAGGGCACAGATACGCAGTATTTT. It translates to CASSRRGQGTDTQYF.

The J gene is TRBJ1-1, the V gene TRBV19; D not certain. CDR3 length: 14 amino acids. In germline, CDR1 is LNHDA, CDR2 SQIVND (reference sequence). V lost 7 bases and J 4 bases, leaving 16 bases between the germline ends. The CDR3 is CASKPSSAVTEAFF. CDR3 DNA sequence: TGTGCCAGTAAGCCAAGCTCCGCTGTCACTGAAGCTTTCTTT.

V gene TRBV6-5 combines with J gene TRBJ1-2; no clear D. V was shortened by 0 bases and J by 12 bases, with 11 bases between the two germline ends. Germline CDR1 reads MNHEY; CDR2 reads SVGAGI. The CDR3 contains 12 residues. CDR3 amino acids: CASSYSGLAHTF. In DNA, the CDR3 is TGTGCCAGCAGTTACTCAGGGTTGGCCCACACCTTC.

The rearrangement joins TRBV6-1 to TRBJ2-1; the D gene is possibly TRBD1 (5 bases). Germline CDR1 reads MNHNS; CDR2 reads SASEGT. The CDR3 sequence is 12 residues long. Trimming took off 2 bases at V and 12 bases at J, with 11 bases between the two ends. The CDR3 region is CASSEKGFRQFF. The CDR3 bases are TGTGCCAGCAGTGAAAAGGGGTTTAGGCAGTTCTTC.